Below, 23 T cell receptor beta chains from the same sample are listed, as sequenced in a study of beta chain features in type 1 diabetes. Sequencing targeted expressed TCRB transcripts, as all isolated RNA had been reverse transcribed. Sequencing was performed with immunoSEQ multiplex PCR; in TCRdb, only in-frame clones are kept and a portion is missing. Of under 400,000 clones in the sample, 13% to 15% were seen once. The specimen sequenced was central memory CD4+ T cells from blood. These receptors were collected from a man in his thirties or forties in good health.

V usage is TRBV10-2 and J usage is TRBJ2-3; 10 bases are a match to TRBD2. CDR1 and CDR2 from the germline V gene are WSHSY and SAAADI. There are 14 residues in the CDR3. V lost 7 bases to trimming and J lost 5 bases; unmatched junction nucleotides: 6. The CDR3 loop reads CASNLAGVGDTQYF. CDR3 bases: TGCGCCAGCAACCTAGCGGGAGTGGGAGATACGCAGTATTTT.

This clone was found many times. J is TRBJ1-3 and V is TRBV14; 7 positions match TRBD1. Germline lookup yields CDR1 SGHDN and CDR2 FVKESK. The CDR3 extends over 15 amino acids. With 4 bases clipped from V and 1 base from J, the junction kept 4 bases outside the gene matches. The CDR3 bases are TGTGCCAGCAGCCCCCCGGGACAGTCTGGAAACACCATATATTTT. It codes for CASSPPGQSGNTIYF.

CDR3 nucleotide sequence: TGTGCCAGCAGCTTACTGACCAGCACAGATACGCAGTATTTT. Translated, it gives CASSLLTSTDTQYF. The chain employs TRBV7-2 and TRBJ2-3; D is uncertain. The CDR3 length is 14 residues. V lost 2 bases, J lost 0 bases, and 6 bases lay in between. The germline CDR1 and CDR2 sequences are SGHTA and FQGNSA.

This clone was seen more than once but under ten times. The J gene is TRBJ1-5, the V gene TRBV2; D unresolved. The ends were cut back, 7 bases at V and 2 bases at J, with 12 bases in the middle. The CDR3 has 14 residues. Germline V lookup: CDR1 SNHLY, CDR2 FYNNEI. CDR3 sequence: CASNQMRGNQPQHF. For the CDR3, the DNA is TGTGCCAGCAATCAAATGAGGGGCAATCAGCCCCAGCATTTT.

This clone was detected a few times. This chain joins TRBV6-1 and TRBJ2-3; D not resolved. The germline V and J ends were trimmed by 1 base and 2 bases, with 13 bases remaining between them. The CDR3 spans 16 residues. CDR1 and CDR2 (germline): MNHNS, SASEGT. The CDR3 DNA sequence: TGTGCCAGCAGTGAAGACTTTAGGTGGGTCACAGATACGCAGTATTTT. It encodes CASSEDFRWVTDTQYF.

This sequence joins TRBV19 and TRBJ1-5; weak D call: TRBD1 (5 bases). Germline-derived CDR1 and CDR2 are LNHDA and SQIVND (reference sequence). The CDR3 spans 14 residues. V lost 7 bases, J lost 5 bases, and 15 bases lay in between. The CDR3, as DNA: TGTGCCAGTACGGGGGAGTCAGTTTATCAGCCCCAGCATTTT. Translated, it gives CASTGESVYQPQHF.

V usage is TRBV6-6 and J usage is TRBJ2-5, with D perhaps matching TRBD1 (6 bases). CDR1 and CDR2 (germline): MNHNY, SVGAGI (reference sequence). The CDR3 extends over 14 amino acids. The V end lost 5 bases, the J end lost 5 bases, and 15 bases lay between the germline ends. The CDR3 nucleotides read TGTGCCAGCAGTCTCGACAGGAGTAGGGAGACCCAGTACTTC. This sequence encodes CASSLDRSRETQYF.

The sample holds a few counts of this clone. The chain carries TRBV5-6 and TRBJ2-5; unclear D gene. Germline V gives CDR1 SGHDT, CDR2 YYEEEE. Trimming removed 4 bases from V and 1 base from J, with 20 bases in between. CDR3 length equals 17 residues. The CDR3 DNA reads TGTGCCAGCAGCGCATACCTAAGAGGAGCAAGCCAAGAGACCCAGTACTTC. It yields the protein CASSAYLRGASQETQYF.

This clone was counted between two and nine times. The chain uses TRBV7-9 and TRBJ2-3; TRBD2 matches at 11 bases. Germline V gene data show CDR1 as SEHNR and CDR2 as FQNEAQ (reference sequence). This CDR3 region has 17 residues. The V and J ends lost 5 bases and 5 bases, in that order; junction bases with no gene match: 12. CDR3: CASSERGSGRALDTQYF. In nucleotides, the CDR3 is TGTGCCAGCAGCGAAAGAGGTAGCGGGAGGGCCTTAGATACGCAGTATTTT.

In this sample, this clone turned up a few times. V usage is TRBV4-2 and J usage is TRBJ2-2; 10 bases line up with TRBD2. The CDR3 totals 16 residues. Germline CDR1 is LGHNA and CDR2 is YNFKEQ. J lost 1 base, V lost 5 bases, and 4 bases had no gene match. CDR3 bases: TGTGCCAGCAGCTCCGGACTAGCGGTGAACACCGGGGAGCTGTTTTTT. Translating it yields CASSSGLAVNTGELFF.

As concerns this clone: Other DNA sequences in the sample encode the same CDR3. CDR3 DNA: TGTGCCAGCAGCTTAGCAAGCGGGGGCGGAGGCTACACCTTC. Residues: CASSLASGGGGYTF. The rearrangement joins TRBV7-2 to TRBJ1-2; D is possibly TRBD1 (6 bases). Trimming took 0 bases from V and 8 from J, leaving 13 bases between them. Germline values: CDR1 SGHTA, CDR2 FQGNSA. There are 14 residues in the CDR3.

This clone has just a few counts. The rearrangement links TRBV30 to TRBJ2-1; D perhaps matches TRBD2 (5 bases). Trimming took 8 bases from V and 3 from J, leaving 8 bases between them. Germline V gene lookup returns CDR1 GTSNPN and CDR2 SVGIG (reference sequence). This CDR3 region has 11 residues. The CDR3 region is CARTVYNEQFF. CDR3 bases: TGTGCCCGGACTGTCTACAATGAGCAGTTCTTC.

This clone was seen only a few times. The gene calls are TRBV7-9 and TRBJ1-5, with D maybe TRBD1 (6 bases). The CDR3 loop spans 17 amino acids. V lost 3 bases and J 2 bases, leaving 17 bases between the germline ends. Germline CDR1 reads SEHNR; CDR2 reads FQNEAQ (reference sequence). Here the CDR3 DNA reads TGTGCCAGCAGCTTGTCCACAAGGGGGTACGGCAATCAGCCCCAGCATTTT. Translated: CASSLSTRGYGNQPQHF.

The chain uses TRBV18 and TRBJ2-7; D tentatively fits TRBD1 or TRBD2 (6 bases each). The CDR3 is 14 residues long. The germline gives CDR1 KGHSH, CDR2 LQKENI. V was pared by 3 bases and J by 1 base, with 10 bases between. DNA of the CDR3: TGTGCCAGCTCACCGGGGGGCAGTTCCTACGAGCAGTACTTC. This gives the protein CASSPGGSSYEQYF.

This clone occurred a few times. This chain joins TRBV7-7 and TRBJ1-2, with 7 bases fitting TRBD1. The CDR3 consists of 13 residues. J was trimmed by 4 bases and V by 1 base; bases with no gene match: 0. Germline assignment: CDR1 SSHAT and CDR2 FNYEAQ (reference sequence). Here the CDR3 reads CASSLGTGYGYTF. The CDR3 DNA sequence: TGTGCCAGCAGCTTAGGGACAGGCTATGGCTACACCTTC.

At least ten counts were recorded for this clone. The CDR3: CASGPLGWEETQYF. CDR3 in DNA: TGTGCTAGTGGTCCCTTAGGGTGGGAGGAGACCCAGTACTTC. This rearrangement joins TRBV12-5 to TRBJ2-5; perhaps TRBD2 as D (5 bases). From germline, CDR1 is LGHNT and CDR2 FRNRAP. V lost 5 bases, J lost 5 bases, and 15 bases lay in between. There are 14 residues in the CDR3. The entire variable domain, with the rest obtained from reference TRBV12-5 and TRBJ2-5, is as follows: DARVTQTPRHKVTEMGQEVTMRCQPILGHNTVFWYRQTMMQGLELLAYFRNRAPLDDSGMPKDRFSAEMPDATLATLKIQPSEPRDSAVYFCASGPLGWEETQYFGPGTRLLVL.

A few counts support this clone. The chain uses TRBV2 and TRBJ1-1; D is perhaps TRBD1 (6 bases). CDR1 SNHLY and CDR2 FYNNEI come from the germline V gene. CDR3 length: 13 amino acids. V dropped 6 bases and J dropped 3 bases, with 11 bases sitting between them. CDR3 sequence: CASRDREYTEAFF. The CDR3 DNA sequence: TGTGCCAGCAGGGACAGAGAGTACACTGAAGCTTTCTTT. Filled out from reference TRBV2 and TRBJ1-1, the complete variable domain reads EPEVTQTPSHQVTQMGQEVILRCVPISNHLYFYWYRQILGQKVEFLVSFYNNEISEKSEIFDDQFSVERPDGSNFTLKIRSTKLEDSAMYFCASRDREYTEAFFGQGTRLTVV.

The gene calls are TRBV9 and TRBJ2-3; TRBD2 is a possible D gene (6 bases). The V end lost 6 bases, the J end lost 3 bases, and 14 bases lay between the germline ends. Per germline, CDR1 SGDLS and CDR2 YYNGEE. This CDR3 comprises 14 residues. CDR3 protein: CASTQEGWTDTQYF. CDR3 DNA: TGTGCCAGCACACAGGAGGGGTGGACAGATACGCAGTATTTT. Complete variable domain (other parts from reference TRBV9 and TRBJ2-3): DSGVTQTPKHLITATGQRVTLRCSPRSGDLSVYWYQQSLDQGLQFLIQYYNGEERAKGNILERFSAQQFPDLHSELNLSSLELGDSALYFCASTQEGWTDTQYFGPGTRLTVL.

The rearrangement joins TRBV5-4 to TRBJ1-2, with D unclear. The CDR3 runs to 14 residues. Germline CDR1 reads SGHNT; CDR2 reads YYREEE (reference sequence). The germline V and J ends were trimmed by 3 bases and 7 bases, with 16 bases remaining between them. CDR3 nucleotide sequence: TGTGCCAGCAGCTCCCGTATTGAGGGATCTGGCTACACCTTC. It is translated as CASSSRIEGSGYTF.

The chain has TRBV7-2 and TRBJ2-7, with 10 bases that match TRBD2. Per germline, CDR1 SGHTA and CDR2 FQGNSA. This CDR3 spans 14 amino acids. V was pared by 2 bases and J by 4 bases, with 2 bases of the junction left unmatched. Written as DNA, the CDR3 is TGTGCCAGCAGCTTACTAGCGGGGGAGTACGAGCAGTACTTC. Its translation is CASSLLAGEYEQYF.

The chain is built from TRBV5-4 and TRBJ2-1, with 13 positions matching TRBD2. Losses at the gene ends were 4 bases for V and 4 bases for J; bases not matched to a gene: 11. The CDR3 has 18 residues. Germline CDR1 SGHNT, CDR2 YYREEE (reference sequence). DNA of the CDR3: TGTGCCAGCAGCCCACCCCGGACTAGCGGGGGCGTATACAATGAGCAGTTCTTC. Its translation is CASSPPRTSGGVYNEQFF.

J is TRBJ2-5 and V is TRBV14, with D perhaps TRBD2 (6 bases). Trimming shortened V by 0 bases and J by 4 bases, and 18 bases separated the two germline ends. Germline CDR1 is SGHDN and CDR2 is FVKESK. The CDR3 extends over 17 amino acids. CDR3 in amino acids: CASSQEIVSLEGETQYF. The CDR3 bases are TGTGCCAGCAGCCAAGAGATTGTTTCGCTGGAGGGAGAGACCCAGTACTTC.

As regards this clone: A junction boundary mismatches the germline segment, possibly from a read error. This sequence joins TRBV25-1 and TRBJ1-6; a possible D gene is TRBD1 (5 bases). CDR1 MGHDK and CDR2 SYGVNS come from the germline V gene. This CDR3 is built from 12 residues. The CDR3 sequence: CASSAPGTPSNF. For the CDR3, the DNA is TGTGCCAGCAGTGCTCCCGGGACCCCGAGTAACTTT.